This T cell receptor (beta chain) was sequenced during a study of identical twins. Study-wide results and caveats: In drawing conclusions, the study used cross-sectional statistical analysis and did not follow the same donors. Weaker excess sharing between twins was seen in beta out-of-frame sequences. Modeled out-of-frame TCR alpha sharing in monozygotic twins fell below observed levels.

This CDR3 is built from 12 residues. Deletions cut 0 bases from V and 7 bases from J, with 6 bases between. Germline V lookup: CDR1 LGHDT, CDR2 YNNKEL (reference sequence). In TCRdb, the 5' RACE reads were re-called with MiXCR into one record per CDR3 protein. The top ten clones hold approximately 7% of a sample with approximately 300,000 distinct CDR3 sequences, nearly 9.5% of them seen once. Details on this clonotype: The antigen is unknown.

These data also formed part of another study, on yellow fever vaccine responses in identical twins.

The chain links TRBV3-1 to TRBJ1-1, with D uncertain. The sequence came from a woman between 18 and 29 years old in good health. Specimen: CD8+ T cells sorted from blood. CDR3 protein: CASSQDLDEAFF. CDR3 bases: TGTGCCAGCAGCCAAGATCTGGATGAAGCTTTCTTT.